The 6 T cell receptor beta chains in this list originate from one sample, sequenced in a study of T cells in localized non-small cell lung cancer. TCRdb keeps only in-frame clones here, not all; method: immunoSEQ multiplex PCR. The sample lists over 30,000 clones, roughly 88% occurring once. Material: peripheral blood, obtained before any cancer treatment. These receptor sequences come from a woman between 40 and 69 years old with stage I lung adenocarcinoma.

V usage is TRBV6-5 and J usage is TRBJ2-2, with TRBD2 identical over 8 bases. The length of the CDR3 is 13 residues. Per germline, CDR1 MNHEY and CDR2 SVGAGI. V trimming: 7 bases; J trimming: 4 bases; junction bases outside the gene matches: 2. The CDR3 DNA sequence: TGTGCCAGCATTCGGGGGGGCACCGGGGAGCTGTTTTTT. Its protein is CASIRGGTGELFF.

The chain couples TRBV6-1 to TRBJ2-3, with TRBD1 identical over 9 bases. CDR3 length equals 16 residues. CDR1 is MNHNS, CDR2 SASEGT, per germline. V shed 4 bases and J 2 bases; nucleotides not matched to a gene: 7. The CDR3 DNA reads TGTGCCAGCAGTGTGCAGGACAGGGGCTTCACAGATACGCAGTATTTT. This codes for CASSVQDRGFTDTQYF.

The rearrangement links TRBV5-5 to TRBJ2-3, with D perhaps being TRBD1 or TRBD2 (5 bases each). Germline CDR1 is SGHKS and CDR2 is YYEKEE (reference sequence). The length of the CDR3 is 16 residues. V lost 3 bases to trimming and J lost 5 bases, with 19 bases between them. The CDR3 nucleotides are TGTGCCAGCAGCTGGGGACGGAGTGGAGTGGTAGATACGCAGTATTTT. The encoded protein is CASSWGRSGVVDTQYF.

The rearrangement joins TRBV28 to TRBJ2-5; D perhaps matches TRBD2 (6 bases). V dropped 6 bases and J dropped 0 bases, with 11 bases sitting between them. Germline assignment: CDR1 MDHEN and CDR2 SYDVKM. The CDR3 has 14 amino acids. In nucleotides, the CDR3 is TGTGCCAGCAGACCGCTAGCGAACCAAGAGACCCAGTACTTC. As protein: CASRPLANQETQYF. Full variable domain (rest looked up from reference TRBV28 and TRBJ2-5): DVKVTQSSRYLVKRTGEKVFLECVQDMDHENMFWYRQDPGLGLRLIYFSYDVKMKEKGDIPEGYSVSREKKERFSLILESASTNQTSMYLCASRPLANQETQYFGPGTRLLVL.

With regard to this clone: This specimen includes other DNA sequences encoding the same CDR3. The rearrangement joins TRBV30 to TRBJ2-7; D may be TRBD1 or TRBD2 (5 bases each). CDR3 size: 13 residues. Looked up from germline, CDR1 is GTSNPN and CDR2 is SVGIG (reference sequence). V was cut by 2 bases and J by 3 bases, with 11 bases left in between. The CDR3 DNA sequence: TGTGCCTGGAGTCGGGACCGTTACTACGAGCAGTACTTC. Protein: CAWSRDRYYEQYF.

The rearrangement links TRBV7-8 to TRBJ2-3; no clear D. Germline CDR1 SGHVS, CDR2 FQNEAQ. CDR3 length equals 13 residues. Trimming stripped 5 bases from V and 2 bases from J, with 8 bases between. The CDR3 DNA reads as TGTGCCAGCAGCAGTAGTGTCACAGATACGCAGTATTTT. It codes for CASSSSVTDTQYF.